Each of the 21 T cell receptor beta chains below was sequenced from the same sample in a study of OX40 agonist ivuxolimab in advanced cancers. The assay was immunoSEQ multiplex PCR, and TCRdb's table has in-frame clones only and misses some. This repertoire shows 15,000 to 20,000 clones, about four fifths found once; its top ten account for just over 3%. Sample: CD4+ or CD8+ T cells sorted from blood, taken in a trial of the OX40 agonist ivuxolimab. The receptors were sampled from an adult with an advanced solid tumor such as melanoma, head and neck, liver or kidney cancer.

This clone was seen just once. In DNA, the CDR3 is TGTGCCAGTAGTGAACTAGCGGGGGGGTACAATGAGCAGTTCTTC. Protein sequence: CASSELAGGYNEQFF. The chain carries TRBV19 and TRBJ2-1, with 13 bases aligning to TRBD2. V lost 5 bases to trimming and J lost 4 bases; unmatched junction nucleotides: 2. Germline CDR1 reads LNHDA; CDR2 reads SQIVND (reference sequence). The CDR3 covers 15 residues. The variable domain in full, completed from reference TRBV19 and TRBJ2-1, reads DGGITQSPKYLFRKEGQNVTLSCEQNLNHDAMYWYRQDPGQGLRLIYYSQIVNDFQKGDIAEGYSVSREKKESFPLTVTSAQKNPTAFYLCASSELAGGYNEQFFGPGTRLTVL.

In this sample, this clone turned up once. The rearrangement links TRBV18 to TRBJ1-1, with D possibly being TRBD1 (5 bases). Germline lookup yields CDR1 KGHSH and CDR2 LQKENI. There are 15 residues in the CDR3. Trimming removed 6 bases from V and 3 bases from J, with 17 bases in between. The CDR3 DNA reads TGTGCCAGCTCCTGGGGGACTTCTGGGGACACTGAAGCTTTCTTT. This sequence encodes CASSWGTSGDTEAFF. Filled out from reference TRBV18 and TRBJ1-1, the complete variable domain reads NAGVMQNPRHLVRRRGQEARLRCSPMKGHSHVYWYRQLPEEGLKFMVYLQKENIIDESGMPKERFSAEFPKEGPSILRIQQVVRGDSAAYFCASSWGTSGDTEAFFGQGTRLTVV.

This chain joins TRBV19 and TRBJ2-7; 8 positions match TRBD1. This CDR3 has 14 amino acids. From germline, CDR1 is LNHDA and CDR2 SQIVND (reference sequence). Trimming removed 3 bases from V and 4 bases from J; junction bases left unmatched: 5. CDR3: CASSMGQGAYEQYF. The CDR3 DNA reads TGTGCCAGTAGTATGGGTCAGGGGGCGTACGAGCAGTACTTC.

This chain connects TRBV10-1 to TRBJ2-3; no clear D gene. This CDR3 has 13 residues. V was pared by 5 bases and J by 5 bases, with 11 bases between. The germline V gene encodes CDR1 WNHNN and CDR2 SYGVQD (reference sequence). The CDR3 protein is CASSKRVEDTQYF. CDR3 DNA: TGCGCCAGCAGTAAAAGGGTTGAAGATACGCAGTATTTT.

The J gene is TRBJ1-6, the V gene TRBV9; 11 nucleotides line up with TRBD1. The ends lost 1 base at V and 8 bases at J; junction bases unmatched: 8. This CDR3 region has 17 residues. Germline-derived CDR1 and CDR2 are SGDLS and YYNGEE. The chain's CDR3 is CASSVKRTGGLDSPLHF. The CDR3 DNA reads TGTGCCAGCAGCGTAAAACGGACAGGGGGCTTAGATTCACCCCTCCACTTT.

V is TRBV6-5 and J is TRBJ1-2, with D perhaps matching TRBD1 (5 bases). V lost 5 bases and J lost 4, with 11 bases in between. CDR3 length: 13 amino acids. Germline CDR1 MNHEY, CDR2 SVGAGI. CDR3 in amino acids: CASSKGRLYGYTF. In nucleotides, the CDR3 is TGTGCCAGCAGTAAGGGACGTCTCTATGGCTACACCTTC.

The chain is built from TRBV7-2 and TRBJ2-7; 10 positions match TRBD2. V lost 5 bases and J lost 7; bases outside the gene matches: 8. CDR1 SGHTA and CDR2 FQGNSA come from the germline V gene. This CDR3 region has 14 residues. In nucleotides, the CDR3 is TGTGCCAGCAGCCAAGCGGGGGGGCTGGGAGAGCAGTACTTC. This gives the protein CASSQAGGLGEQYF.

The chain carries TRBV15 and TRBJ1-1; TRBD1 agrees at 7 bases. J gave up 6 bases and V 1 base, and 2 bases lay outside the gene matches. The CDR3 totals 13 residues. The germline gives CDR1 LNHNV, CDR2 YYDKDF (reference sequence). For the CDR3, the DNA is TGTGCCACCAGCAGAGGGGGACAGCCTGAAGCTTTCTTT. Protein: CATSRGGQPEAFF.

CDR3 sequence (DNA): TGTGCCAGCAGTTATCAGGGACTATCGGGGGAGACCCAGTACTTC. Protein: CASSYQGLSGETQYF. The chain links TRBV6-5 to TRBJ2-5; 7 bases map to TRBD2. The CDR3 loop spans 15 amino acids. The germline CDR1 and CDR2 sequences are MNHEY and SVGAGI. The V segment lost 3 bases and the J segment 5 bases; nucleotides outside the gene matches: 9.

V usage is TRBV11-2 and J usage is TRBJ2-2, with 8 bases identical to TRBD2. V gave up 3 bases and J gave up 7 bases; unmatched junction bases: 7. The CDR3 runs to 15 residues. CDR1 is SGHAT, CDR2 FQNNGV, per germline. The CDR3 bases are TGTGCCAGCAGCTTGAATAGCGGGACGGGCGGGGAGCTGTTTTTT. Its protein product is CASSLNSGTGGELFF.

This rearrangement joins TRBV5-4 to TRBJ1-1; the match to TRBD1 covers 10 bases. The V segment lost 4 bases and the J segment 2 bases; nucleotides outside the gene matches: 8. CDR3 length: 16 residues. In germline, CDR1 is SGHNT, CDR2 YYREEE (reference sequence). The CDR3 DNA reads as TGTGCCAGCAGCCCGAGGGGACAGGGGTTCAACACTGAAGCTTTCTTT. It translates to CASSPRGQGFNTEAFF.

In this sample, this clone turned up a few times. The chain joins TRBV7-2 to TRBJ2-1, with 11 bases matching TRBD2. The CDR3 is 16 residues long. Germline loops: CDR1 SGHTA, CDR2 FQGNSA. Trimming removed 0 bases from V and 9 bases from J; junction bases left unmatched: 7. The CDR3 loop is CASSLARLAGIGEQFF. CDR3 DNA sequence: TGTGCCAGCAGCTTAGCGCGACTAGCGGGGATCGGTGAGCAGTTCTTC.

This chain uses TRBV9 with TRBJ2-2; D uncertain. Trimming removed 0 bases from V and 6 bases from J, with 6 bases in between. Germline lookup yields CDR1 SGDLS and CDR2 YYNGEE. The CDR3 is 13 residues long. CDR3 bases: TGTGCCAGCAGCGTAGGACCATCCGGGGAGCTGTTTTTT. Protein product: CASSVGPSGELFF.

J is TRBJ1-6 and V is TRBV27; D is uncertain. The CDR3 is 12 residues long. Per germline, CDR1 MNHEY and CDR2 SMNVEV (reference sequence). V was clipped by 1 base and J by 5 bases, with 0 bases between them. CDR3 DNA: TGTGCCAGCAGTTTATATAATTCACCCCTCCACTTT. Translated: CASSLYNSPLHF.

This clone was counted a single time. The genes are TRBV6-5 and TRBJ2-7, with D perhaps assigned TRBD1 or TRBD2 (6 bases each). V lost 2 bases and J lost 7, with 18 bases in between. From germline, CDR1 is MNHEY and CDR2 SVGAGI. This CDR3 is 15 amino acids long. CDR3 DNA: TGTGCCAGCAGTTACGGGGGGCGAACTATCTTGGAGCAGTACTTC. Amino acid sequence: CASSYGGRTILEQYF.

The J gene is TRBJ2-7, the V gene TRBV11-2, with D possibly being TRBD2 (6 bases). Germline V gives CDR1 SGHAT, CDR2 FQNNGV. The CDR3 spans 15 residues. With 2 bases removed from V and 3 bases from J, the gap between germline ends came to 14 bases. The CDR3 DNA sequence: TGTGCCAGCAGCTTAATGAGGACTACCATCTACGAGCAGTACTTC. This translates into CASSLMRTTIYEQYF.

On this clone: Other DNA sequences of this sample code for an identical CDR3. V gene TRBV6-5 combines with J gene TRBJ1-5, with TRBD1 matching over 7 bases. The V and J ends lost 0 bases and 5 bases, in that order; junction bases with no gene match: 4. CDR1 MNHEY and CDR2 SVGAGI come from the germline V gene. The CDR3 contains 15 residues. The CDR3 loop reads CASSYSTGTDQPQHF. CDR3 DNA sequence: TGTGCCAGCAGTTACTCGACAGGGACGGATCAGCCCCAGCATTTT.

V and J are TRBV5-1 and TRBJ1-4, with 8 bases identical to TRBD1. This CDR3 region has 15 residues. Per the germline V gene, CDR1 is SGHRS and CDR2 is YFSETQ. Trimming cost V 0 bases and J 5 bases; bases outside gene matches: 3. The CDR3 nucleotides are TGCGCCAGCAGCTTGGCGGGACAGGAGAATGAAAAACTGTTTTTT. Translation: CASSLAGQENEKLFF.

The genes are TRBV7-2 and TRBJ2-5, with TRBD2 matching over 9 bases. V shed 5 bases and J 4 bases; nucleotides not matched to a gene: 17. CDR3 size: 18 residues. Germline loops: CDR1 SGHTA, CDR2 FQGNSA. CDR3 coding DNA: TGTGCCAGCAGCCCCCCGGGGCTAGCGGGAAAGACCTTAGAGACCCAGTACTTC. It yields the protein CASSPPGLAGKTLETQYF.

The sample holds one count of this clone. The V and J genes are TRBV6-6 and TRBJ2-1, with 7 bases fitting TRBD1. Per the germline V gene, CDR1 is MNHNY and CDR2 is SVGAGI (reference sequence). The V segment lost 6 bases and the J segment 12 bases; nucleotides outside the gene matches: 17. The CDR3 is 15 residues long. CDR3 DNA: TGTGCCAGCAGATCTCCCGGGACAGCCAACTTGGGGCAGTTCTTC. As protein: CASRSPGTANLGQFF.

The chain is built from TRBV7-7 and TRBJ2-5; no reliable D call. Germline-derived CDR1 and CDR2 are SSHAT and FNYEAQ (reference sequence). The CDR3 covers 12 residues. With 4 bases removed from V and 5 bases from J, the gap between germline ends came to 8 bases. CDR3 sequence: CASSSGRETQYF. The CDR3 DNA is TGTGCCAGCAGCTCCGGGCGGGAGACCCAGTACTTC.